This T cell receptor beta chain emerged from a study of beta chain features in type 1 diabetes. Study conclusions and caveats: It was not settled here whether HLA type affects TCRB rearrangement. In comparison with healthy donors, patients had naive, central memory and Treg TCRB repertoires that appeared more similar. Moderate yet significant TCRB CDR3 shortening was seen in Type 1 diabetes patients in all four CD4+ subsets.

This clone was counted many times. Its antigen is not identified. The entirety of the isolated RNA underwent reverse transcription, so expressed TCRB transcripts were sequenced. TCRdb's table, derived via immunoSEQ multiplex PCR, lists solely in-frame clones and lacks some. The top ten hold roughly 1% of the sample, which has about 340,000 clones, 7% to 10% seen once. The CDR3 runs 12 residues. Losses at the gene ends were 6 bases for V and 7 bases for J; bases not matched to a gene: 4. The germline V gene has CDR1 SNHLY and CDR2 FYNNEI. Populations obtained by sorting all exceeded 95% purity. The sequence came from a young man with type 1 diabetes. Sequenced sample: central memory CD4+ T cells from blood. The gene calls are TRBV2 and TRBJ1-1; 8 nucleotides align to TRBD1. CDR3 DNA sequence: TGTGCCAGCAGCTTACAGGGGGTTGAAGCTTTCTTT. Protein product: CASSLQGVEAFF.